This paragraph covers one T cell receptor beta chain sequence. This table comes from immunoSEQ multiplex PCR, and its TCRdb copy is limited to in-frame clones, with some not included. Among 45,000 to 50,000 clones, around nine tenths were seen once, and the ten largest hold about 0.36%. The entry originates in a study of T cell changes during pregnancy in multiple sclerosis. V gave up 0 bases and J gave up 5 bases, with 17 bases separating them. Germline loops: CDR1 LGHNA, CDR2 YNFKEQ. CDR3 length: 17 amino acids. The V and J genes are TRBV4-2 and TRBJ2-1; maybe TRBD1 (7 bases). The clonotype originates from a female donor in good health, enrolled as a control in a pregnancy study. Material: CD4+ T cells from peripheral blood mononuclear cells, obtained in the second trimester of pregnancy. The CDR3 is CASSQEAGRGVDNEQFF. The CDR3 coding sequence is TGTGCCAGCAGCCAAGAAGCCGGCAGGGGGGTGGACAATGAGCAGTTCTTC.